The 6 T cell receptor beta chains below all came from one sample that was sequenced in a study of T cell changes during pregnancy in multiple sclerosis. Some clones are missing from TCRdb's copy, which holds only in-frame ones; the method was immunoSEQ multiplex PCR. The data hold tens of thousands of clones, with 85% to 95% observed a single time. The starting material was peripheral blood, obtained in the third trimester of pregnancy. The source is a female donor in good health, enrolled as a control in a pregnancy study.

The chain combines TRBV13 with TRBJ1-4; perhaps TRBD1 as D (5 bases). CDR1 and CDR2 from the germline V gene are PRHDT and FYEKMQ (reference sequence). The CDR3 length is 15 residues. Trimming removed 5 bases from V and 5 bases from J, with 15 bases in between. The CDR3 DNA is TGTGCCAGCAGCCCGACGAGGACACCAAATGAAAAACTGTTTTTT. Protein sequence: CASSPTRTPNEKLFF.

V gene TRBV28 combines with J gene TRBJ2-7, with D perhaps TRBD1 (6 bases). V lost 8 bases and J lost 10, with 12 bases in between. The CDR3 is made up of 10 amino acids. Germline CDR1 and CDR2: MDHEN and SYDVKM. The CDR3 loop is CASSRTAQYF. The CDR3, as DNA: TGTGCCAGCTCCCGGACAGCCCAGTACTTC.

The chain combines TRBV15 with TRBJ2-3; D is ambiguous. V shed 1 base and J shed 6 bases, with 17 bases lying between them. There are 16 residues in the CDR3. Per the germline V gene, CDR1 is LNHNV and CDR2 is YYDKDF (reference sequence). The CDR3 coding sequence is TGTGCCACCAGCAGAGGGCCCTCGGAGAGAAGGGATACGCAGTATTTT. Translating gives CATSRGPSERRDTQYF.

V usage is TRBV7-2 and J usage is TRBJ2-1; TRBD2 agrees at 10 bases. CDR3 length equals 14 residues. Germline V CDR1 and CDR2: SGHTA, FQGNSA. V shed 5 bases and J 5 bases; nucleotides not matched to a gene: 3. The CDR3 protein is CASSTGLANNEQFF. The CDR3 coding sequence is TGTGCCAGCAGCACGGGACTAGCGAACAATGAGCAGTTCTTC.

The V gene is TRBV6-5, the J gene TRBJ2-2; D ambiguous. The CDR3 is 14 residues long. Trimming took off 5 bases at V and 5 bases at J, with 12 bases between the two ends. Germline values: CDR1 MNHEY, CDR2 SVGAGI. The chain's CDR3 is CASSRQVRTGELFF. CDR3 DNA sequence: TGTGCCAGCAGTCGCCAAGTTCGGACCGGGGAGCTGTTTTTT.

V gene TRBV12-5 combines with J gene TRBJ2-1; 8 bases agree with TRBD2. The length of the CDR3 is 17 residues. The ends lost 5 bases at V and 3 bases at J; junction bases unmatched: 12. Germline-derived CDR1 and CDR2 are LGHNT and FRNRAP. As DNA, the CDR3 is TGTGCTAGTGGTCCCAGAGGACTAGCCGGGGACTACAATGAGCAGTTCTTC. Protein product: CASGPRGLAGDYNEQFF.